This TCR beta chain was observed in a study of shared clonotypes between healthy human individuals. There are a few counts of this clone. Other DNA sequences in this sample translate to the same CDR3. Deep was the level used in running the assay. Using immunoSEQ multiplex PCR, the repertoire was profiled, and TCRdb retains in-frame clones only, with some absent. The sample has about 490,000 clones, 79% seen once. The study used approximately 92 million PBMCs per unsorted sample for genomic DNA. The CDR3 is 15 residues long. V gave up 2 bases and J gave up 1 base, with 12 bases separating them. From germline, CDR1 is SGHDT and CDR2 YYEEEE.

Sequenced: PBMCs. This chain links TRBV5-6 with TRBJ1-2; TRBD1 is a possible D gene (5 bases). This TCR derives from a woman in her thirties or forties in good health. Some clones in this sample may be carry-over from other donors' samples. For the CDR3, the DNA is TGTGCCAGCAGCTTATATTCGGGGGTTAACTATGGCTACACCTTC. Translated, it gives CASSLYSGVNYGYTF.